Presented here are 21 T cell receptor beta chains from one specimen sequenced in a study of T-cell memory formation after mild COVID-19. In TCRdb, the 5' RACE reads were re-called with MiXCR into one record per CDR3 protein. The sample holds 390,000 or so distinct CDR3 sequences, about a sixth seen once. Sequencing was done on a sample of PBMCs or a T cell subset sorted from them (not recorded which). Receptors originate from a man aged 18 to 29 who had mild COVID-19 (a few samples of this study predate the infection). Cell type and time point are not known.

The chain joins TRBV24-1 to TRBJ2-7; TRBD1 aligns across 7 bases. V shed 8 bases, J shed 4 bases, and the junction held 19 bases outside the gene matches. This CDR3 is built from 17 residues. CDR1 is KGHDR and CDR2 is SFDVKD in the germline V gene. CDR3 sequence (DNA): TGTGCCACCAACAGGGGCCCAAGGGGGTCCCTATCTTACGAGCAGTACGTC. Translating gives CATNRGPRGSLSYEQYV.

This clonotype was counted at least ten times. CDR3 in amino acids: CASSRARGGEKLFF. The CDR3 coding sequence is TGCGCCAGCAGCCGAGCACGTGGGGGGGAAAAACTGTTTTTT. The V gene is TRBV4-3, the J gene TRBJ1-4; the D gene is possibly TRBD1 (5 bases). Germline values: CDR1 LGHNA, CDR2 YSLEER. The V gene lost 4 bases and the J gene lost 8 bases, with 14 bases spanning the gap. CDR3 length equals 14 residues.

V usage is TRBV7-6 and J usage is TRBJ2-7; D unclear. V was shortened by 4 bases and J by 0 bases, with 7 bases between the two germline ends. CDR3 length: 13 amino acids. Per the germline V gene, CDR1 is SGHVS and CDR2 is FNYEAQ. The CDR3 bases are TGTGCCAGCAGCTCACAACGCTCCTACGAGCAGTACTTC. Translation gives CASSSQRSYEQYF.

The chain has TRBV19 and TRBJ1-5, with D possibly matching TRBD1 (5 bases). The germline V gene encodes CDR1 LNHDA and CDR2 SQIVND (reference sequence). The CDR3 runs to 16 residues. The V and J ends lost 4 bases and 3 bases respectively, with 16 bases between them. Here the CDR3 reads CASSTPTEIFNQPQHF. The DNA for the CDR3 is TGTGCCAGTAGTACCCCGACAGAGATCTTCAATCAGCCCCAGCATTTT.

This clonotype has a handful of counts. The J gene is TRBJ2-1, the V gene TRBV18, with 7 positions matching TRBD1. Losses at the gene ends were 6 bases for V and 0 bases for J; bases not matched to a gene: 8. This CDR3 region has 16 residues. The germline V gene has CDR1 KGHSH and CDR2 LQKENI. This chain's CDR3 is CASSPRQGSSYNEQFF. The CDR3 DNA is TGTGCCAGCTCCCCTCGACAGGGAAGCTCCTACAATGAGCAGTTCTTC.

This chain joins TRBV24-1 and TRBJ2-5; 12 nucleotides align to TRBD2. Germline CDR1 is KGHDR and CDR2 is SFDVKD. CDR3 length equals 17 residues. J was trimmed by 5 bases and V by 7 bases; bases with no gene match: 13. The CDR3 loop is CATSLAGTSGPRETQYF. CDR3 DNA sequence: TGTGCCACCAGCCTCGCCGGGACTAGCGGGCCCAGGGAGACCCAGTACTTC.

This chain uses TRBV12-3 or TRBV12-4 with TRBJ1-5; 9 positions agree with TRBD1. Losses at the gene ends were 4 bases for V and 7 bases for J; bases not matched to a gene: 8. The CDR3 has 15 amino acids. In DNA form, the CDR3 reads TGTGCCAGCAGTTACAGGGGACAGGGTATCCAGCCCCAGCATTTT. This codes for CASSYRGQGIQPQHF.

The rearrangement uses TRBV6-5 and TRBJ1-6, with TRBD1 matching over 8 bases. CDR1 MNHEY and CDR2 SVGAGI come from the germline V gene. Losses at the gene ends were 5 bases for V and 10 bases for J; bases not matched to a gene: 4. This CDR3 region has 13 residues. CDR3 in amino acids: CASSETGASPLHF. In DNA, the CDR3 is TGTGCCAGCAGTGAGACAGGGGCCTCACCCCTCCACTTT.

The rearrangement links TRBV9 to TRBJ1-2, with D possibly being TRBD1 (6 bases). The CDR3 is 18 residues long. V dropped 3 bases and J dropped 0 bases, with 21 bases sitting between them. Germline CDR1 and CDR2: SGDLS and YYNGEE. Here the CDR3 DNA reads TGTGCCAGCAGCGCCCGGGACACTGGGGCCCAAGCTAACTATGGCTACACCTTC. As protein: CASSARDTGAQANYGYTF.

V and J are TRBV6-2 or TRBV6-3 and TRBJ2-5, with no clear D. Trimming shortened V by 3 bases and J by 2 bases, and 10 bases separated the two germline ends. Germline CDR1 and CDR2: MNHEY and SVGEGT. This CDR3 has 14 residues. CDR3 in amino acids: CASSYTTPQETQYF. CDR3 DNA: TGTGCCAGCAGTTATACGACACCTCAAGAGACCCAGTACTTC.

This clonotype was observed a few times. V is TRBV7-9 and J is TRBJ2-2; 10 nucleotides align to TRBD1. Per the germline V gene, CDR1 is SEHNR and CDR2 is FQNEAQ (reference sequence). This CDR3 has 16 amino acids. The V gene end was trimmed by 4 bases and the J gene end by 4 bases; junction bases not matched to a gene: 6. The CDR3 DNA follows: TGTGCCAGCAGCTCGACAGGGGGCTACGGCACCGGGGAGCTGTTTTTT. Protein product: CASSSTGGYGTGELFF.

This clonotype was picked up a small number of times. This chain links TRBV14 with TRBJ2-3; no clear D. Germline lookup yields CDR1 SGHDN and CDR2 FVKESK. V shed 5 bases and J shed 6 bases, with 21 bases lying between them. This CDR3 region has 16 residues. The CDR3 sequence is CASSALRTGSHDTQYF. For the CDR3, the DNA is TGTGCCAGCAGCGCCCTGAGAACCGGGTCCCACGATACGCAGTATTTT.

The chain's CDR3 is CASSYDWAGELFF. In DNA form, the CDR3 reads TGTGCCAGCAGTTACGATTGGGCCGGGGAGCTGTTTTTT. The chain employs TRBV6-2 or TRBV6-3 and TRBJ2-2; D is undetermined. CDR1 and CDR2 from the germline V gene are MNHEY and SVGEGT. The CDR3 is 13 residues long. V lost 2 bases and J lost 6, with 7 bases in between.

The rearrangement joins TRBV20-1 to TRBJ2-1, with D possibly matching TRBD1 (6 bases). Germline V gives CDR1 DFQATT, CDR2 SNEGSKA (reference sequence). The V end lost 6 bases, the J end lost 2 bases, and 11 bases lay between the germline ends. The CDR3 covers 13 residues. The CDR3 coding sequence is TGCAGTGCCTTACAGGGACCCTACAATGAGCAGTTCTTC. Amino acids: CSALQGPYNEQFF.

The chain recombines TRBV14 with TRBJ2-7; D possibly corresponds to TRBD1 (6 bases). Germline CDR1 and CDR2: SGHDN and FVKESK. Trimming cost V 6 bases and J 3 bases, with 12 bases left between them. The CDR3 has 13 residues. CDR3 protein: CASSSRGNYEQYF. The CDR3 DNA is TGTGCCAGCAGTTCCAGGGGAAACTACGAGCAGTACTTC. The complete variable domain, with remaining parts taken from reference TRBV14 and TRBJ2-7, reads EAGVTQFPSHSVIEKGQTVTLRCDPISGHDNLYWYRRVMGKEIKFLLHFVKESKQDESGMPNNRFLAERTGGTYSTLKVQPAELEDSGVYFCASSSRGNYEQYFGPGTRLTVT.

The chain combines TRBV19 with TRBJ1-2; 10 bases are a match to TRBD1. V lost 6 bases, J lost 7 bases, and 17 bases stayed unmatched. Germline CDR1 reads LNHDA; CDR2 reads SQIVND (reference sequence). The CDR3 is made up of 17 amino acids. The CDR3 here is CASSFSFSGTGVRGYTF. CDR3 in DNA: TGTGCCAGTAGCTTTTCCTTCTCCGGGACAGGGGTGCGTGGCTACACCTTC.

The genes are TRBV21-1 and TRBJ2-7; the D call in the table, TRBD1, was not verified against the DNA. TRBV21-1 is assigned pseudogene status. This CDR3 comprises 18 residues. The CDR3 loop is CASSKGGGPGQGTYEQYV. The CDR3 DNA reads as TGTGCCAGCAGCAAAGGGGGGGGCCCGGGACAGGGAACCTACGAGCAGTACGTC.

The table lists this clonotype with many counts. V is TRBV10-3 and J is TRBJ1-2; D is possibly TRBD1 (5 bases). Germline V lookup: CDR1 ENHRY, CDR2 SYGVKD. The CDR3 covers 13 residues. Trimming removed 6 bases from V and 2 bases from J, with 10 bases in between. The CDR3 DNA sequence: TGTGCCATCAGAGGGGCCCTGAACTATGGCTACACCTTC. It encodes CAIRGALNYGYTF.

The chain combines TRBV3-1 with TRBJ2-5; 9 positions match TRBD2. The V segment lost 4 bases and the J segment 1 base; nucleotides outside the gene matches: 4. Germline V gives CDR1 LGHDT, CDR2 YNNKEL (reference sequence). CDR3 size: 15 residues. As DNA, the CDR3 is TGTGCCAGCAGCCCTAGCGGGGATCCCCAAGAGACCCAGTACTTC. Translating gives CASSPSGDPQETQYF.

This clonotype turned up a few times. At one boundary the junction diverges from the germline segment, which might be a read error. V usage is TRBV20-1 and J usage is TRBJ2-1, with 9 positions matching TRBD2. The germline V gene has CDR1 DFQATT and CDR2 SNEGSKA (reference sequence). The CDR3 loop spans 10 amino acids. This CDR3 is CSAQGLALVF. CDR3 nucleotides: TGCAGTGCTCAGGGACTAGCTCTGGTCTTC.

A few counts support this clonotype. The V call is TRBV30, the J call TRBJ2-3; D ambiguous. The CDR3 has 14 residues. V lost 7 bases and J lost 4, with 18 bases in between. Per germline, CDR1 GTSNPN and CDR2 SVGIG (reference sequence). Written as DNA, the CDR3 is TGTGCCTACACACGGACCTCGCTGGCAGATACGCAGTATTTT. Protein: CAYTRTSLADTQYF.